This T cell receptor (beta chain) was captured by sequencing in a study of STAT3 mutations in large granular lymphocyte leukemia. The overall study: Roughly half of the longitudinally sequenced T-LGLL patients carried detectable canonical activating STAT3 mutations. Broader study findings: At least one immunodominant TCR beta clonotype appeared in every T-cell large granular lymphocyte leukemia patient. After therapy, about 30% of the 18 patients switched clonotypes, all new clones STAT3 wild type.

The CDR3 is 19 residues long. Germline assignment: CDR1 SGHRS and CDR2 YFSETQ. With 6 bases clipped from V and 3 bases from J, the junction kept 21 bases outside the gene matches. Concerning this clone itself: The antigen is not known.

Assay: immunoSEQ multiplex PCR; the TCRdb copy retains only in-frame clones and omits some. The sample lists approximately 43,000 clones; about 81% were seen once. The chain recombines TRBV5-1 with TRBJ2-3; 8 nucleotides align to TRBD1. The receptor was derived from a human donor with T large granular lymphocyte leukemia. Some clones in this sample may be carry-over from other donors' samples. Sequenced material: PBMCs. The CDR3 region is CASTSIFSTGENGTDTQYF. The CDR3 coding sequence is TGCGCCAGCACAAGCATTTTCTCGACAGGGGAAAACGGTACAGATACGCAGTATTTT. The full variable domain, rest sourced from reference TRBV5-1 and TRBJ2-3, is KAGVTQTPRYLIKTRGQQVTLSCSPISGHRSVSWYQQTPGQGLQFLFEYFSETQRNKGNFPGRFSGRQFSNSRSEMNVSTLELGDSALYLCASTSIFSTGENGTDTQYFGPGTRLTVL.